This TCR beta chain derives from a study of cytomegalovirus exposure and HLA in healthy donors (dated by TCRdb to about 2017). For context, the study as a whole: A later analysis indicated that the roughly 130 validation repertoires were generated on the platform also employed for the roughly 730 repertoires of the first cohort. The study was designed to test whether signatures of past pathogen exposure could be identified by cataloging public T cell receptors. Along with the approximately 700-subject first cohort, a separate validation cohort of over a hundred different subjects was used. High-throughput TCR immunosequencing, statistical association of individual TCRs with disease status, and machine learning were combined to predict cytomegalovirus infection status.

The donors were included in the validation cohort of roughly 120 subjects, a group kept apart from the 666-subject first cohort. Overall results and qualifications from the work: In a later analysis, TCRs clustered in the first cohort were found to also tend to co-occur in the approximately 110 validation repertoires, with 90% to 95% of cluster scores above 0. It was suggested by the authors that the approach could potentially be generalized to other disease states and immunological phenotypes. Most TCR sequences were seen in very few donors, while some public TCRs were found in many individuals. The classifier was reported to diagnose cytomegalovirus status with high specificity and sensitivity in both the original cohort and the validation cohort. A few of the identified cytomegalovirus-associated TCR beta chains were confirmed in vitro to be specific for cytomegalovirus antigens. In the study, about 150 TCR beta chains were listed as associated with cytomegalovirus. A later analysis lacked HLA typing for the validation cohort, so it scored co-occurrence in that cohort across all 110 or so repertoires.

Library method: the immunoSEQ multiplex PCR assay. In the source study's methods: A statistical classification framework was built for diagnosing cytomegalovirus status from the catalog of TCR beta chain sequences. What TCRdb holds here is the immuneACCESS table cut down to in-frame rearrangements. Part of the clones is not present; checked against another copy, under half of the missing clones reflect an unresolved V gene, and the others are unexplained. V and J calls and clone size are given by that table; D and trimming were obtained from the DNA. In all, the sample holds over 100,000 clones, and roughly 88% of those were seen once. The ten most abundant clones make up just under 6.5% of the sample. A word on this clone: The clone's antigen remains unknown. Base quality data are lacking; no much larger clone is found one base away.

The CDR3 spans 15 residues, from the cysteine through the phenylalanine. Just CDR3 DNA is preserved here, 45 bases in frame from base 1. CDR1 SNHLY and CDR2 FYNNEI are derived from the germline V gene. Between the V and J ends, shortened by 5 bases and 6 bases respectively, the junction contains 20 bases. The sequencing input was PBMCs. The chain is assembled from TRBV2 and TRBJ2-7, with a tentative D gene TRBD1 over 5 matching bases. The clonotype was recovered from a woman aged 18-35 years in good health and CMV-seropositive. The CDR3 here reads CASSLANIQGSEQYF. In nucleotides, the sequence is TGTGCCAGCAGTCTGGCTAATATTCAGGGTTCCGAGCAGTACTTC.